This T cell receptor beta chain was documented in a study of blood T cell repertoires in COVID-19. Germline trimming cut 5 bases from V and 5 bases from J; bases unmatched to any gene: 12. In germline, CDR1 is SGHTA, CDR2 FQGNSA. The CDR3 spans 17 residues. Produced via immunoSEQ multiplex PCR; TCRdb's table is partial and in-frame only. The table records tens of thousands of clones, roughly 73% of them present only once. The clonotype originates from a woman in her 70s with acute or convalescent COVID-19. Sequencing was done on a sample of peripheral blood. This chain uses TRBV7-2 with TRBJ2-2; 9 bases line up with TRBD1. The CDR3: CASSPADRGLRTGELFF. As DNA, the CDR3 is TGTGCCAGCAGCCCAGCGGACAGGGGTTTGAGAACCGGGGAGCTGTTTTTT. Complete variable domain (other parts from reference TRBV7-2 and TRBJ2-2): GAGVSQSPSNKVTEKGKDVELRCDPISGHTALYWYRQSLGQGLEFLIYFQGNSAPDKSGLPSDRFSAERTGGSVSTLTIQRTQQEDSAVYLCASSPADRGLRTGELFFGEGSRLTVL.